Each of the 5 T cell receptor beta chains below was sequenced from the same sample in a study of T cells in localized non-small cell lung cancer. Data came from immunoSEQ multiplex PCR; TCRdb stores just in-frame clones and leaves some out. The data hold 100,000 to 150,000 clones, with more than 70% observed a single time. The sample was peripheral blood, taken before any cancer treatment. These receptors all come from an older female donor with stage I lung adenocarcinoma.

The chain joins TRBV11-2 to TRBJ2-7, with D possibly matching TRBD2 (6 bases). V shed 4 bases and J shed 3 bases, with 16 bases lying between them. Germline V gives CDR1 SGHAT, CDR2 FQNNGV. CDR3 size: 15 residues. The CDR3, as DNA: TGTGCCAGCAGCTCGCTTCGGGGAGGAGTCTACGAGCAGTACTTC. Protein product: CASSSLRGGVYEQYF. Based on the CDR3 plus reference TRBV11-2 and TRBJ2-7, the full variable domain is EAGVAQSPRYKIIEKRQSVAFWCNPISGHATLYWYQQILGQGPKLLIQFQNNGVVDDSQLPKDRFSAERLKGVDSTLKIQPAKLEDSAVYLCASSSLRGGVYEQYFGPGTRLTVT.

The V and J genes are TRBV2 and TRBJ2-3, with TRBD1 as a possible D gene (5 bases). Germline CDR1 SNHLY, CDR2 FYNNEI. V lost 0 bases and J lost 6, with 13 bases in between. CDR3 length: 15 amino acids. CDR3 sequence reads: CASSEALGAGDTQYF. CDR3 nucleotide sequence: TGTGCCAGCAGTGAAGCGCTTGGGGCAGGCGATACGCAGTATTTT. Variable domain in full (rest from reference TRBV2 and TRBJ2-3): EPEVTQTPSHQVTQMGQEVILRCVPISNHLYFYWYRQILGQKVEFLVSFYNNEISEKSEIFDDQFSVERPDGSNFTLKIRSTKLEDSAMYFCASSEALGAGDTQYFGPGTRLTVL.

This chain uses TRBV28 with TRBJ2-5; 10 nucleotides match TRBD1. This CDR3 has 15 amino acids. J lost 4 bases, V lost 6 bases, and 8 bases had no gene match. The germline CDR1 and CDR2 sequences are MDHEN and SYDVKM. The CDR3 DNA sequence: TGTGCCAGCAGCGGGGACAGGGGCTGGGGAGAGACCCAGTACTTC. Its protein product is CASSGDRGWGETQYF.

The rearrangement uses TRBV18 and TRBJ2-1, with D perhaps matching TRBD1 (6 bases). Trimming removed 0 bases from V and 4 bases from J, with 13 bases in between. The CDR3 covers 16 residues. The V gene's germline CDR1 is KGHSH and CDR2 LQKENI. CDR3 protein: CASSPPVAGVYNEQFF. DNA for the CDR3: TGTGCCAGCTCACCACCGGTGGCAGGGGTATACAATGAGCAGTTCTTC. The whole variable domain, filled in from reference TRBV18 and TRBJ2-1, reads NAGVMQNPRHLVRRRGQEARLRCSPMKGHSHVYWYRQLPEEGLKFMVYLQKENIIDESGMPKERFSAEFPKEGPSILRIQQVVRGDSAAYFCASSPPVAGVYNEQFFGPGTRLTVL.

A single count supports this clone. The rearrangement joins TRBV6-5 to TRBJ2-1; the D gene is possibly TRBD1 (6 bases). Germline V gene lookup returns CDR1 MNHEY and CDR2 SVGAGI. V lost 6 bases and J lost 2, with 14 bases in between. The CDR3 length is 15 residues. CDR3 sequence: CASRSVQGTYNEQFF. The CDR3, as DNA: TGTGCCAGCAGGTCGGTGCAGGGGACCTACAATGAGCAGTTCTTC.